What follows are 11 T cell receptor beta chains derived from one specimen sequenced in a study of blood T cell repertoires in COVID-19. The assay was immunoSEQ multiplex PCR, and TCRdb's table has in-frame clones only and misses some. The profile covers about 260,000 clones, with around four fifths appearing a single time and approximately 4% taken by the ten largest. The source material was peripheral blood. Source of these receptors: a man aged 60-69 years with acute or convalescent COVID-19.

The rearrangement uses TRBV4-1 and TRBJ2-1, with 8 bases that match TRBD2. Germline loops: CDR1 MGHRA, CDR2 YSYEKL. The CDR3 length is 15 residues. Germline trimming cut 1 base from V and 5 bases from J; bases unmatched to any gene: 4. CDR3 protein: CASSQAASGHNEQFF. The CDR3, as DNA: TGCGCCAGCAGCCAAGCGGCTAGCGGGCACAATGAGCAGTTCTTC.

A few counts support this clone. This chain joins TRBV24-1 and TRBJ2-1, with 13 bases fitting TRBD2. Germline lookup yields CDR1 KGHDR and CDR2 SFDVKD. The CDR3 covers 19 residues. The ends lost 0 bases at V and 2 bases at J; junction bases unmatched: 6. This chain's CDR3 is CATSDLTSGGAVTYNEQFF. CDR3 in DNA: TGTGCCACCAGTGATTTGACTAGCGGGGGGGCGGTTACCTACAATGAGCAGTTCTTC.

This clone turned up a few times. This chain uses TRBV5-1 with TRBJ1-2; D uncertain. This CDR3 is built from 13 residues. Germline V gene sequence: CDR1 SGHRS, CDR2 YFSETQ. V gave up 4 bases and J gave up 4 bases, with 11 bases separating them. CDR3 coding DNA: TGCGCCAGCAGCCCCTGGGTAGCCTATGGCTACACCTTC. Protein sequence: CASSPWVAYGYTF. The variable domain in full, with the rest retrieved from reference TRBV5-1 and TRBJ1-2, is KAGVTQTPRYLIKTRGQQVTLSCSPISGHRSVSWYQQTPGQGLQFLFEYFSETQRNKGNFPGRFSGRQFSNSRSEMNVSTLELGDSALYLCASSPWVAYGYTFGSGTRLTVV.

V and J are TRBV7-3 and TRBJ2-3, with D possibly TRBD1 on 6 matching bases. Between the trimmed V and J ends, which lost 4 bases and 2 bases, there was a span of 10 bases. Germline assignment: CDR1 SGHTA and CDR2 FQGTGA. This CDR3 spans 14 amino acids. DNA of the CDR3: TGTGCCAGCAGCTATGACAGGAACACAGATACGCAGTATTTT. This gives the protein CASSYDRNTDTQYF.

The genes are TRBV19 and TRBJ2-1; 7 bases fit TRBD2. Germline V gene sequence: CDR1 LNHDA, CDR2 SQIVND (reference sequence). The CDR3 sequence is 14 residues long. Germline trimming cut 5 bases from V and 1 base from J; bases unmatched to any gene: 2. The CDR3 spells CASSVSGSYNEQFF. Here the CDR3 DNA reads TGTGCCAGTAGTGTTAGCGGGTCCTACAATGAGCAGTTCTTC.

The V gene is TRBV12-5, the J gene TRBJ1-3; D is possibly TRBD1 (5 bases). The V and J ends lost 0 bases and 2 bases respectively, with 8 bases between them. CDR1 is LGHNT and CDR2 is FRNRAP in the germline V gene. CDR3 length: 15 amino acids. The CDR3 spells CASGLVWGAGNTIYF. The CDR3 DNA is TGTGCTAGTGGTTTGGTATGGGGGGCTGGAAACACCATATATTTT. The variable domain in full, with the rest retrieved from reference TRBV12-5 and TRBJ1-3, is DARVTQTPRHKVTEMGQEVTMRCQPILGHNTVFWYRQTMMQGLELLAYFRNRAPLDDSGMPKDRFSAEMPDATLATLKIQPSEPRDSAVYFCASGLVWGAGNTIYFGEGSWLTVV.

This clone was counted a single time. This rearrangement joins TRBV5-1 to TRBJ1-1; D remains unclear. Germline CDR1 reads SGHRS; CDR2 reads YFSETQ. V was cut by 4 bases and J by 5 bases, with 15 bases left in between. There are 14 residues in the CDR3. This chain's CDR3 is CASSLPESRTEAFF. The CDR3 DNA follows: TGCGCCAGCAGCCTTCCCGAGTCGAGAACTGAAGCTTTCTTT.

This chain uses TRBV19 with TRBJ2-4, with 11 bases aligning to TRBD1. The CDR3 consists of 15 residues. V lost 5 bases to trimming and J lost 11 bases; unmatched junction nucleotides: 11. From germline, CDR1 is LNHDA and CDR2 SQIVND (reference sequence). The DNA for the CDR3 is TGTGCCAGTAGTTCTCAGGGGACAGGGGGGACGTTTCAGTACTTC. Amino acid sequence: CASSSQGTGGTFQYF.

The chain couples TRBV7-6 to TRBJ2-5; 13 bases align to TRBD2. V shed 0 bases, J shed 2 bases, and the junction held 9 bases outside the gene matches. CDR1 and CDR2 from the germline V gene are SGHVS and FNYEAQ. This CDR3 is built from 19 residues. Here the CDR3 DNA reads TGTGCCAGCAGCTTAGCCCCAAAACTAGCGGGAGGGCCTCAAGAGACCCAGTACTTC. Amino acids: CASSLAPKLAGGPQETQYF.

The chain combines TRBV19 with TRBJ2-2; 9 nucleotides match TRBD1. The trim removed 5 bases at V and 4 bases at J, leaving 2 bases unmatched. The CDR3 is 14 amino acids. Germline lookup yields CDR1 LNHDA and CDR2 SQIVND (reference sequence). CDR3 DNA: TGTGCCAGTAGTGGACAGGGGCGCACCGGGGAGCTGTTTTTT. This sequence encodes CASSGQGRTGELFF.

The chain has TRBV7-6 and TRBJ2-3; no firm D call. V lost 4 bases and J lost 0, with 8 bases in between. Germline V gene sequence: CDR1 SGHVS, CDR2 FNYEAQ. The CDR3 has 14 amino acids. CDR3 loop: CASSSIASTDTQYF. The CDR3 DNA follows: TGTGCCAGCAGCTCCATAGCCAGCACAGATACGCAGTATTTT.